Shown below are 7 T cell receptor beta chains from a single sample sequenced in a study of control samples from healthy donors and cancer patients (dated by TCRdb to 2019 to 2021). The library came from the immunoSEQ multiplex PCR assay. Entries here come from immuneACCESS through TCRdb and include only in-frame sequences with V and J called. Some clones fail to appear in such tables; in the studies checked, an unresolved V gene covers under half of the shortfall, and the cause of the remainder is unknown. This sample's table has entries for under 200,000 clones. Approximately 2.2% of the sample goes to the ten largest clones. Sequences were obtained from blood. These receptors all come from a woman aged 25 to 39 in good health.

The rearrangement links TRBV5-1 to TRBJ1-1; D remains unclear. With 0 bases removed from V and 3 bases from J, the gap between germline ends came to 9 bases. CDR1 is SGHRS and CDR2 is YFSETQ in the germline V gene. This CDR3 comprises 14 residues. CDR3 in DNA: TGCGCCAGCAGCTTGGGGCGGGAAGACACTGAAGCTTTCTTT. This encodes CASSLGREDTEAFF.

V is TRBV5-1 and J is TRBJ2-7; 7 nucleotides match TRBD1. CDR1 is SGHRS and CDR2 is YFSETQ in the germline V gene. This CDR3 comprises 13 residues. V was clipped by 5 bases and J by 3 bases; unmatched bases: 5. The CDR3 region is CASSQGQDYEQYF. CDR3 nucleotides: TGCGCCAGCAGTCAAGGACAGGACTACGAGCAGTACTTC.

CDR3 in amino acids: CASSLGPGHGYTF. The CDR3 bases are TGTGCCAGCAGCTTAGGACCCGGGCATGGCTACACCTTC. J is TRBJ1-2 and V is TRBV7-9, with no clear D. V lost 1 base and J lost 6, with 9 bases in between. This CDR3 contains 13 residues. Germline CDR1 is SEHNR and CDR2 is FQNEAQ (reference sequence).

J is TRBJ1-5 and V is TRBV4-2; no reliable D call. Per the germline V gene, CDR1 is LGHNA and CDR2 is YNFKEQ. This CDR3 comprises 15 residues. V was trimmed by 1 base and J by 1 base, leaving 8 bases between them. CDR3 amino acids: CASSQAAGSNQPQHF. The CDR3 DNA sequence: TGTGCCAGCAGCCAAGCGGCGGGGAGCAATCAGCCCCAGCATTTT.

The V and J genes are TRBV5-4 and TRBJ2-5; 11 bases align to TRBD2. Germline V gene data show CDR1 as SGHNT and CDR2 as YYREEE (reference sequence). Trimming at V came to 0 bases and at J to 6 bases, leaving 4 bases not matched to a gene. This CDR3 spans 15 amino acids. CDR3 nucleotides: TGTGCCAGCAGCTTGGTAGCGGGGGGGCCGAAGACCCAGTACTTC. Protein: CASSLVAGGPKTQYF.

V and J are TRBV7-8 and TRBJ1-3; TRBD1 might be the D (5 bases). Germline V gene lookup returns CDR1 SGHVS and CDR2 FQNEAQ. The CDR3 extends over 18 amino acids. V lost 5 bases to trimming and J lost 2 bases, with 22 bases between them. The CDR3 here is CASSPDIIGEEAGNTIYF. In DNA form, the CDR3 reads TGTGCCAGCAGCCCCGATATCATAGGGGAAGAAGCTGGAAACACCATATATTTT.

This rearrangement joins TRBV4-1 to TRBJ1-6; the match to TRBD1 covers 7 bases. The CDR3 loop spans 20 amino acids. Germline loops: CDR1 MGHRA, CDR2 YSYEKL. V gave up 0 bases and J gave up 9 bases; unmatched junction bases: 20. The CDR3: CASSQESLLDRSRVASPLHF. Written as DNA, the CDR3 is TGCGCCAGCAGCCAAGAAAGTCTGTTGGACAGGTCCCGGGTTGCTTCACCCCTCCACTTT.